This T cell receptor beta chain was found in a study of T-cell memory formation after mild COVID-19. Whole-study context: There were largely donor-specific TCR clusters.

The germline V gene encodes CDR1 LNHNV and CDR2 YYDKDF (reference sequence). The junction had 14 bases not matched to a gene; V was cut back by 5 bases and J by 8 bases. The CDR3 sequence is 15 residues long. TCRdb re-analysed the 5' RACE reads in MiXCR, keeping a single row per CDR3 protein. The table lists 250,000 or so distinct CDR3 sequences, approximately 18% of them singletons, with 20% to 25% in the top ten. The chain uses TRBV15 and TRBJ1-1, with 7 bases that match TRBD1. The TCR sequence derives from a man between 18 and 29 years old who had mild COVID-19 (a few samples of this study predate the infection). Cell type and time point are not known. The sequencing input was PBMCs or a T cell subset sorted from them (not recorded which). CDR3 residues: CATSPRQGPILEAFF. Written as DNA, the CDR3 is TGTGCCACCAGCCCCCGACAGGGCCCCATTCTAGAAGCTTTCTTT.